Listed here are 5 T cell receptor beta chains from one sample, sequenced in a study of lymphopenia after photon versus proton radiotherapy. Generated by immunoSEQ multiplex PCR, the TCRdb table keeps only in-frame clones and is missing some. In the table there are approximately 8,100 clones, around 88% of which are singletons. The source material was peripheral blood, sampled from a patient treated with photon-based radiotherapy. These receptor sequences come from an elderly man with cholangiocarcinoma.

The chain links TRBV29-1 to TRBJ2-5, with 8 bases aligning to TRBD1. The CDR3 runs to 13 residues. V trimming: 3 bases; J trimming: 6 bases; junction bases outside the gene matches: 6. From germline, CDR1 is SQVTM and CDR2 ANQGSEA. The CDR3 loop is CSVELDRVKTQYF. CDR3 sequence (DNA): TGCAGCGTTGAGTTGGACAGGGTAAAGACCCAGTACTTC.

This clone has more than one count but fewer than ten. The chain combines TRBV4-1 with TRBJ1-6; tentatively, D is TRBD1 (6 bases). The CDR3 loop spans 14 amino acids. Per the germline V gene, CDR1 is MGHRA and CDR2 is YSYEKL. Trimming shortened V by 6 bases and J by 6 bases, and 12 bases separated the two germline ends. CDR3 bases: TGCGCCAGCAGACTAAGAGGGGGTAATTCACCCCTCCACTTT. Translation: CASRLRGGNSPLHF.

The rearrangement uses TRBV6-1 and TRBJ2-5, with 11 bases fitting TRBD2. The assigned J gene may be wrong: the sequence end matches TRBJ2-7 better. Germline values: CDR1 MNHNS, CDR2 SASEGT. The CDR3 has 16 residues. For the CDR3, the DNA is TGTGCCAGCAGTGATCTAGCGGGGGGCCCTACTTACGAGCAGTACTTC. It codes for CASSDLAGGPTYEQYF.

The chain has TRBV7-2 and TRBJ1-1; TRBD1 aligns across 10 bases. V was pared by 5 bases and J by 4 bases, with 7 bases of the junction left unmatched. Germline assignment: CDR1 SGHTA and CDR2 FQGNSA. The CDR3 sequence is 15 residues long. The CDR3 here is CASSQGQGEGTEAFF. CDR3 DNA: TGTGCCAGCAGCCAAGGACAGGGGGAAGGCACTGAAGCTTTCTTT.

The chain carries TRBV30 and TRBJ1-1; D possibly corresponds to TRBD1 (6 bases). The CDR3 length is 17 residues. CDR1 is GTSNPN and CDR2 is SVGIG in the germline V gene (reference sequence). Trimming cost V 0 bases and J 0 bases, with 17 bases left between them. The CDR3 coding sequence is TGTGCCTGGAGTGTACGGGGGCAGTACAGGGTGAACACTGAAGCTTTCTTT. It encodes CAWSVRGQYRVNTEAFF. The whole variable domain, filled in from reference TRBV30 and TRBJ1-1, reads SQTIHQWPATLVQPVGSPLSLECTVEGTSNPNLYWYRQAAGRGLQLLFYSVGIGQISSEVPQNLSASRPQDRQFILSSKKLLLSDSGFYLCAWSVRGQYRVNTEAFFGQGTRLTVV.